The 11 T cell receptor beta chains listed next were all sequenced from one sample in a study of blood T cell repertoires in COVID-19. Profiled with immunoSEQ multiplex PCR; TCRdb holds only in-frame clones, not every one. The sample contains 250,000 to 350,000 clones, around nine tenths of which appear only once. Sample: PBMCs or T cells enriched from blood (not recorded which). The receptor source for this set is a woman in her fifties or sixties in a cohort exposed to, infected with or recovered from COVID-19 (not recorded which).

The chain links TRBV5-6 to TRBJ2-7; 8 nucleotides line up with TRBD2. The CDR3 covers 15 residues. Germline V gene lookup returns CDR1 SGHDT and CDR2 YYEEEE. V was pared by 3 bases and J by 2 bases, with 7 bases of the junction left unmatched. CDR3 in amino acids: CASSSLAGAPYEQYF. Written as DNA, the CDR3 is TGTGCCAGCAGCTCCCTAGCGGGTGCTCCCTACGAGCAGTACTTC.

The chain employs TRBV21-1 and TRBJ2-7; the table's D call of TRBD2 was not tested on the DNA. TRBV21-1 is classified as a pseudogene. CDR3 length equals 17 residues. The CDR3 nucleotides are TGTGCCAGCAGCAAACACCTCTGCCGGACTGGAACCTACGAGCAGTACTTC. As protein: CASSKHLCRTGTYEQYF.

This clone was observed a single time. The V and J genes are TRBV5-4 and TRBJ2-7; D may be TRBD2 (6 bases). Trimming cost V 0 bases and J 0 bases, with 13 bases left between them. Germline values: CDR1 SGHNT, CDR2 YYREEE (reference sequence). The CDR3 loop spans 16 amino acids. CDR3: CASSLVGGGHSYEQYF. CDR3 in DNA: TGTGCCAGCAGCTTGGTTGGGGGAGGCCACTCCTACGAGCAGTACTTC.

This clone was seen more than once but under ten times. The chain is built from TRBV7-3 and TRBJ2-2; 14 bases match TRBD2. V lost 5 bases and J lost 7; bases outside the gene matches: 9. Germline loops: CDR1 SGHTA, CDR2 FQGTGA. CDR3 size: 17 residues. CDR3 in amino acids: CASSPRTSGRIGGELFF. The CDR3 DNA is TGTGCCAGCAGCCCCAGGACTAGCGGGAGGATTGGCGGGGAGCTGTTTTTT.

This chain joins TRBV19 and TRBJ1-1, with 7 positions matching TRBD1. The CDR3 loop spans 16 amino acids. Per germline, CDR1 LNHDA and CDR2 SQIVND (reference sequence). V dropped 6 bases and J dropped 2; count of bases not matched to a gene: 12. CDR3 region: CASSPTGQAFNTEAFF. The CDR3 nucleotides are TGTGCCAGTAGCCCGACCGGACAGGCCTTCAACACTGAAGCTTTCTTT.

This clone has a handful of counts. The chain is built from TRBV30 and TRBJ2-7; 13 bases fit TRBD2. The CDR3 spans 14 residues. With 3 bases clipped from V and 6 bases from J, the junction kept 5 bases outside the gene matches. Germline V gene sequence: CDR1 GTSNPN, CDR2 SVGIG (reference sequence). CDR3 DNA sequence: TGTGCCTGGAGGAGACTAGCGGGAGGCCCCGAGCAGTACTTC. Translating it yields CAWRRLAGGPEQYF.

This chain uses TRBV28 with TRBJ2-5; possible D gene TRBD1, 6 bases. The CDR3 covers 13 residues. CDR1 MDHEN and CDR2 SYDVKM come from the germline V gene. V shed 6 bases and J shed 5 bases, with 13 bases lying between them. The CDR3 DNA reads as TGTGCCAGCAGAGGAACAGGGTGGGAGACCCAGTACTTC. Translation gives CASRGTGWETQYF.

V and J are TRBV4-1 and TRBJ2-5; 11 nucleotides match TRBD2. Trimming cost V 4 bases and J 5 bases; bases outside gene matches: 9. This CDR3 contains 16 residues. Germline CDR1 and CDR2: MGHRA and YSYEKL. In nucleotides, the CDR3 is TGCGCCAGCAGCCTTTCGGGACTAGCGGACGGGGAGACCCAGTACTTC. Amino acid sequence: CASSLSGLADGETQYF.

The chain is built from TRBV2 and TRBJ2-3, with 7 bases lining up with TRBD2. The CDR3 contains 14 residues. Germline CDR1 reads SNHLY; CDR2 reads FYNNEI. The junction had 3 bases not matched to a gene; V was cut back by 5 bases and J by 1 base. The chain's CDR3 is CASSPSGRTDTQYF. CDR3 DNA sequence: TGTGCCAGCAGTCCTAGCGGCCGCACAGATACGCAGTATTTT.

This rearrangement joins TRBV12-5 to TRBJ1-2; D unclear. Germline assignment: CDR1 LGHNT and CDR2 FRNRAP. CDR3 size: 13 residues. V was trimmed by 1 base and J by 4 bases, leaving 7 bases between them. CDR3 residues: CASGLGARYGYTF. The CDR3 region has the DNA TGTGCTAGTGGTTTGGGGGCACGCTATGGCTACACCTTC.

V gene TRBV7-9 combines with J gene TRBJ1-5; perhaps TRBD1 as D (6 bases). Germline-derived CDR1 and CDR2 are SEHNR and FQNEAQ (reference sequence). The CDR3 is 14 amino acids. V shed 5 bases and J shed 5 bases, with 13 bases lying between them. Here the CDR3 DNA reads TGTGCCAGCAGCGTACAGGGTTGGGATCAGCCCCAGCATTTT. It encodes CASSVQGWDQPQHF.